This TCR beta chain was retrieved from a study of vaccination and CD4 T cells after COVID-19. General study findings and limits: Convalescent patients had a median roughly 86% of post-vaccine SARS-CoV-2-reactive clones that were detected only after vaccination, not before it.

Details on this clonotype: Its antigen is not identified.

Treatment given: approximately 11-day PBMC culture with coronavirus spike peptide pools or control peptides (ViraFEST assay). Before the COVID-19 pandemic (2011-2018), CD4+ T cells were obtained from the unexposed donor. Negative selection separated CD4+ T cells from approximately 11-day cultures. The ends were cut back, 5 bases at V and 10 bases at J, with 15 bases in the middle. The CDR3 loop spans 13 amino acids. Germline V gene data show CDR1 as MNHNS and CDR2 as SASEGT. Scientists ran DNA taken from cultured CD4+ T cells through the Oncomine TCR Beta short-read assay for sequencing. The genomic DNA was obtained from cultured CD4+ T cells by extraction with the QIAamp micro DNA kit. TCRdb redid the calling of the PCR reads with MiXCR, one entry per CDR3 protein. The table records some 6,600 distinct CDR3 sequences, 45% to 55% of them present only once.

The receptor's source is a human donor in good health. The V and J genes are TRBV6-1 and TRBJ2-1, with a weak D call TRBD2 (7 bases). The sequencing input was CD4+ T cells from blood, cultured in vitro. The DNA of the CDR3 is TGTGCCAGCAGTCCTTTTCGGGGGGCGGAGCAGTTCTTC. This sequence encodes CASSPFRGAEQFF.